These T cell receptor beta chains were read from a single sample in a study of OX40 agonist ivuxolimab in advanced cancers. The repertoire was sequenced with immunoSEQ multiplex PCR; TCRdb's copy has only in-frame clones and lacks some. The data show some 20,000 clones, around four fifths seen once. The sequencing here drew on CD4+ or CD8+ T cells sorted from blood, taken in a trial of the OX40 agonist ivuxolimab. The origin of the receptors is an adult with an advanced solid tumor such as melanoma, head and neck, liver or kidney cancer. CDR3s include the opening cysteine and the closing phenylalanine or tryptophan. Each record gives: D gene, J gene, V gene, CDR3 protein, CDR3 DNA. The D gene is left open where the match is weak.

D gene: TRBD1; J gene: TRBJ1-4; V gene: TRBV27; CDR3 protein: CASTRSGTGYIFEKLFF; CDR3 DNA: TGTGCCAGCACGCGATCCGGGACAGGGTATATTTTTGAAAAACTGTTTTTT
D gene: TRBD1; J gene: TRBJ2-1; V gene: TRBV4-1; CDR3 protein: CASSQDPGTGSNEQFF; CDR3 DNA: TGCGCCAGCAGCCAAGATCCCGGGACAGGGTCCAATGAGCAGTTCTTC
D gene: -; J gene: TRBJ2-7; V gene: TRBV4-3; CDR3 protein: CASSQGRDSAYEQYF; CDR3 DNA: TGCGCCAGCAGCCAAGGGCGGGACAGCGCCTACGAGCAGTACTTC
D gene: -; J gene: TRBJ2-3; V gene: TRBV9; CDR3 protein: CASSAGPGTDTQYF; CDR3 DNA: TGTGCCAGCAGCGCCGGGCCGGGGACAGATACGCAGTATTTT
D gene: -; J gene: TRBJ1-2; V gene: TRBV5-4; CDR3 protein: CASSLKSYGYTF; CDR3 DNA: TGTGCCAGCAGCCTTAAGAGCTATGGCTACACCTTC
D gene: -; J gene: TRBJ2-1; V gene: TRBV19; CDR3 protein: CASSGLGSYNEQFF; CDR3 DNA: TGTGCCAGTAGTGGATTAGGATCCTACAATGAGCAGTTCTTC
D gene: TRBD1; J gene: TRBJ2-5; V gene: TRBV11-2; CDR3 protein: CASSLYRDRDQETQYF; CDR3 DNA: TGTGCCAGCAGCTTATACCGGGACAGGGACCAAGAGACCCAGTACTTC
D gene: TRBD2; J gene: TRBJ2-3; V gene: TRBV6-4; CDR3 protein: CASSEAGGTDTQYF; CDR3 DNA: TGTGCCAGCAGTGAAGCGGGAGGCACAGATACGCAGTATTTT
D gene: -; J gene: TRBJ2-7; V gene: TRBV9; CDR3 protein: CASSVGVAADYEQYF; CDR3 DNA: TGTGCCAGCAGCGTAGGTGTAGCGGCCGACTACGAGCAGTACTTC
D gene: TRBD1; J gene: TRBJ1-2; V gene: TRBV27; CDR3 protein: CASSTNFRDRNYGYTF; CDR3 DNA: TGTGCCAGCAGTACAAATTTTCGGGACAGGAACTATGGCTACACCTTC
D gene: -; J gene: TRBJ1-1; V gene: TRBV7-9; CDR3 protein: CASSLLQGIEAFF; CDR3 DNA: TGTGCCAGCAGCCTTCTACAGGGCATAGAAGCTTTCTTT